This T cell receptor (beta chain) was captured by sequencing in a study of blood T cell repertoires in COVID-19. The wider study: Donors in the United States, Italy and Spain gave samples during acute or convalescent COVID-19. Nucleic acid was either cDNA or gDNA, and it came from T cells, B-cell-depleted T cells, or PBMCs.

Authors' analysis steps: Reference gene primer amplification yielded estimated nucleated cell counts. TCRdb keeps only in-frame clones here, not all; method: immunoSEQ multiplex PCR. That table gives V, J and clone size, and the DNA gave D and trimming. The sample comprises over 150,000 clones, approximately 84% of which are singletons, and less than 10% rests with the top ten. Seattle enrolled patients during active infection and tracked them longitudinally. The V gene lost 6 bases and the J gene lost 7 bases, with 16 bases spanning the gap. The CDR3 is 15 amino acids. CDR1 and CDR2 (germline): MNHEY, SVGAGI.

V gene TRBV6-5 combines with J gene TRBJ1-6; the D is unclear. The sequence was obtained from a woman aged 60 to 75 with COVID-19, enrolled during active disease. The material sequenced was peripheral blood. In nucleotides, the CDR3 is TGTGCCAGCAGACCGACGGACTTGAGGAATTCACCCCTCCACTTT. It encodes CASRPTDLRNSPLHF.